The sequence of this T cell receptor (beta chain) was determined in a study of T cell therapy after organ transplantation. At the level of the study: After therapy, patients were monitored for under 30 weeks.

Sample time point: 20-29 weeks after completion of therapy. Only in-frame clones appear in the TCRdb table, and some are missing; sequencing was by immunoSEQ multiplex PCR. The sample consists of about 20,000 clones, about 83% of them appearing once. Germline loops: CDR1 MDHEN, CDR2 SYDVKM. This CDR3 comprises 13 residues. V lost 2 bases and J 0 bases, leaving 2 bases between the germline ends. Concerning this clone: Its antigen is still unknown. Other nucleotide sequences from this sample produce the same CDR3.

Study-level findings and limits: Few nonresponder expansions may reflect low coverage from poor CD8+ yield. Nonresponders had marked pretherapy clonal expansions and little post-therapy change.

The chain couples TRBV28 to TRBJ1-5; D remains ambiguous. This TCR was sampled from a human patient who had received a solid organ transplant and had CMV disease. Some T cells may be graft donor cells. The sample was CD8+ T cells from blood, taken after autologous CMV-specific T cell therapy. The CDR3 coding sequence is TGTGCCAGCAGTTTAGGTAGCAATCAGCCCCAGCATTTT. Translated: CASSLGSNQPQHF.